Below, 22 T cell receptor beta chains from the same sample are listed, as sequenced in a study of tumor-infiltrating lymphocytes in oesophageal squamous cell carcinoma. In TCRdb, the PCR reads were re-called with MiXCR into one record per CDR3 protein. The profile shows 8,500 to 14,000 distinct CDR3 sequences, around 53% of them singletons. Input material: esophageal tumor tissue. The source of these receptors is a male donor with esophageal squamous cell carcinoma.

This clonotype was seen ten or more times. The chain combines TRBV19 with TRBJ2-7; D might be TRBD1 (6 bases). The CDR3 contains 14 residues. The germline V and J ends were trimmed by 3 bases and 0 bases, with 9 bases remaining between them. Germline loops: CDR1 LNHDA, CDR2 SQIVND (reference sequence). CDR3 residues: CASSIEQGSYEQYF. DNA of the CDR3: TGTGCCAGTAGTATTGAACAGGGCTCCTACGAGCAGTACTTC.

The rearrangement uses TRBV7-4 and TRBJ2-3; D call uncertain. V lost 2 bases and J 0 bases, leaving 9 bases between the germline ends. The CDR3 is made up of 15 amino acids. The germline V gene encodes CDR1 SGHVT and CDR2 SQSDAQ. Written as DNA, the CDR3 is TGTGCCAGCAGCTTACTTTCCCAGAGCACAGATACGCAGTATTTT. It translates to CASSLLSQSTDTQYF.

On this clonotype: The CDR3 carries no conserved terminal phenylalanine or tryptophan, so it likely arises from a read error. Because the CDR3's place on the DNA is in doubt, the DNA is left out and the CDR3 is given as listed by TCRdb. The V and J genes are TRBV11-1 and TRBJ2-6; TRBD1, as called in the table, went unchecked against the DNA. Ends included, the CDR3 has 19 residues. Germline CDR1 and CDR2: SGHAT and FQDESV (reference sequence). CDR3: CASSLATIAGVRETQYFGA.

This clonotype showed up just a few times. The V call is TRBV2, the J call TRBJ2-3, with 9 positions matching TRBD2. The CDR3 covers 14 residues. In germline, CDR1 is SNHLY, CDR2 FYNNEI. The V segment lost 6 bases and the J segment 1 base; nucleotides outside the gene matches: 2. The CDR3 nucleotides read TGTGCCAGCAGGAGGACTAGCGGCACAGATACGCAGTATTTT. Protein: CASRRTSGTDTQYF.

The CDR3 sequence: CASSRGQGKTQYF. Here the CDR3 DNA reads TGTGCCAGCAGCCGAGGACAGGGAAAGACCCAGTACTTC. The chain is built from TRBV7-3 and TRBJ2-5; TRBD1 matches at 8 bases. The CDR3 has 13 residues. In germline, CDR1 is SGHTA, CDR2 FQGTGA. Germline trimming cut 5 bases from V and 6 bases from J; bases unmatched to any gene: 5.

CDR3 sequence reads: CASSPGWGGYTF. The CDR3 nucleotides are TGTGCCAGCAGCCCTGGCTGGGGTGGCTACACCTTC. The chain employs TRBV7-6 and TRBJ2-7; D is undetermined. The J call could be wrong; TRBJ1-2 is a better fit for the DNA end. The germline V gene has CDR1 SGHVS and CDR2 FNYEAQ. The CDR3 totals 12 residues.

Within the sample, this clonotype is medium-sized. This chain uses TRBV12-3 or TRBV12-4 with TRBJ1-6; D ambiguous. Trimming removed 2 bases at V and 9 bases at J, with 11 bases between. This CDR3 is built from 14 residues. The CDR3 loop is CASSLFGYGSPLHF. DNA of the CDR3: TGTGCCAGCAGTTTATTTGGGTACGGTTCACCCCTCCACTTT.

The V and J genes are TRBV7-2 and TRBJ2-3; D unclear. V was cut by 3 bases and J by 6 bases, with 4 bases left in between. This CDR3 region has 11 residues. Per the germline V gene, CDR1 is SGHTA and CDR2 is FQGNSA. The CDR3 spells CASSFFDTQYF. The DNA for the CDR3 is TGTGCCAGCAGCTTTTTTGATACGCAGTATTTT.

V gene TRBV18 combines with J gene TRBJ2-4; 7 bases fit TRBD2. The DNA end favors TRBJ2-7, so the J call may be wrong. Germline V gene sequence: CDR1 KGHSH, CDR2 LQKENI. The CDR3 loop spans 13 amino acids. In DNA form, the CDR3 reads TGTGCCAGCTCACCAGGACTAGGCCACGAGCAGTACTTC. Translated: CASSPGLGHEQYF.

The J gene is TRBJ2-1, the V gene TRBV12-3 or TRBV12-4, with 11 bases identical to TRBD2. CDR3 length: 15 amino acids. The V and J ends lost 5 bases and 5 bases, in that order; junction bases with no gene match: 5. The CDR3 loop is CASSPFSGRDNEQFF. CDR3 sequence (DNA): TGTGCCAGCAGTCCCTTTAGCGGGAGGGACAATGAGCAGTTCTTC.

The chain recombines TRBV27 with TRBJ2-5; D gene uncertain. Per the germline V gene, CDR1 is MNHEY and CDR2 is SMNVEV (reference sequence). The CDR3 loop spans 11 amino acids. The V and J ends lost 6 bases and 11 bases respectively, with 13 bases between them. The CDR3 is CASRIYHEQYF. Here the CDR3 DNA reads TGTGCCAGCAGGATTTACCATGAGCAGTACTTC.

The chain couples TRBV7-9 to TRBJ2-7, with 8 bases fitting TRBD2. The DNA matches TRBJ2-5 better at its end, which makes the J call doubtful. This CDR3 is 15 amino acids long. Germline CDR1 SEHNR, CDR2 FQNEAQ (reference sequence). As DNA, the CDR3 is TGTGCCAGCAGCTTCCCCGGGACTAGACAGGAGACCCAGTACTTC. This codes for CASSFPGTRQETQYF.

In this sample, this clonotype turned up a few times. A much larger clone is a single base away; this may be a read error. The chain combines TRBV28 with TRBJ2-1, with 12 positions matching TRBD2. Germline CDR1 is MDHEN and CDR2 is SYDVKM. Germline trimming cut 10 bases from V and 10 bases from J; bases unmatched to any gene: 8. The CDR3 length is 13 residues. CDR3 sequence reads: CATLAGGLYEQFF. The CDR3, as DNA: TGTGCCACTCTAGCGGGAGGGCTCTACGAGCAGTTCTTC.

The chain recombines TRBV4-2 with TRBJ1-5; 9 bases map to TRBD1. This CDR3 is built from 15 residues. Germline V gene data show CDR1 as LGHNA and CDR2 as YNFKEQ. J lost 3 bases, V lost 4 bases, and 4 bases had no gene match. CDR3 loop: CASSRGTGNNQPQHF. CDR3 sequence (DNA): TGTGCCAGCAGCCGAGGGACAGGGAACAATCAGCCCCAGCATTTT.

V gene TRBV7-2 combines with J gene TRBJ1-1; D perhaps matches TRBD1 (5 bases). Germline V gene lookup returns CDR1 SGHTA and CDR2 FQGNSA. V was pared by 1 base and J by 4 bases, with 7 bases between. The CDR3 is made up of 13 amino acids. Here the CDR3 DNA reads TGTGCCAGCAGCTTAGGTCAGGGCACTGAAGCTTTCTTT. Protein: CASSLGQGTEAFF.

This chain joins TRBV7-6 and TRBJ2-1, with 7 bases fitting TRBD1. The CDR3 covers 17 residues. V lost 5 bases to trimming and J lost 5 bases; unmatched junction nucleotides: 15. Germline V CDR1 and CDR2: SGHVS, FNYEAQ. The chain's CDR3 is CASSPTRGRHVHNEQFF. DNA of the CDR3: TGTGCCAGCAGCCCGACAAGGGGGCGCCACGTACACAATGAGCAGTTCTTC.

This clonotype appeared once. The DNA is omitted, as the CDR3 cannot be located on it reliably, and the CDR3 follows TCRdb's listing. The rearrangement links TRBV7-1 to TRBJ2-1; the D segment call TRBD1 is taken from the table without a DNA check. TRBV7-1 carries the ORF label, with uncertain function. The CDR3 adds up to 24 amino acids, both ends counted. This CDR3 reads CASTNQTSMYLCATVGQGAAEQFF.

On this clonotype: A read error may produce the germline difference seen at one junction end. The CDR3 sequence: CASTTTGTFGERFF. In DNA, the CDR3 is TGTGCCAGCACCACGACAGGGACTTTCGGGGAGCGGTTTTTT. The chain couples TRBV27 to TRBJ2-2, with D perhaps matching TRBD1 (7 bases). This CDR3 is built from 14 residues. The germline V gene has CDR1 MNHEY and CDR2 SMNVEV (reference sequence).

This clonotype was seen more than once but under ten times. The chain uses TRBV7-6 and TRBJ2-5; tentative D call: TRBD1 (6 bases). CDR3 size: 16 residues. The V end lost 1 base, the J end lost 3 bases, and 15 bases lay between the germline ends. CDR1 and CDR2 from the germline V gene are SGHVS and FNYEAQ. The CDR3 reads CASSLVSPRGKETQYF. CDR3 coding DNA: TGTGCCAGCAGCTTAGTTAGTCCCAGGGGTAAAGAGACCCAGTACTTC.

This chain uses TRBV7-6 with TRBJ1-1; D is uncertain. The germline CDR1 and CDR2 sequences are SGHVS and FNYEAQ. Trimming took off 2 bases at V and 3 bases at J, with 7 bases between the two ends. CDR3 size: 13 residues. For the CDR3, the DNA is TGTGCCAGCAGCTTAAATAGACACACTGAAGCTTTCTTT. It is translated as CASSLNRHTEAFF.

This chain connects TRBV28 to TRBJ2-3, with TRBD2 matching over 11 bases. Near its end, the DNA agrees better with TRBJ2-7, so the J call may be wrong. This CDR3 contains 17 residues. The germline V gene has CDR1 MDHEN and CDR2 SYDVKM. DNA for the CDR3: TGTGCCAGCAGTTTGGGACTAGCGGTATGGGCTTACTACGAGCAGTACTTC. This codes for CASSLGLAVWAYYEQYF.

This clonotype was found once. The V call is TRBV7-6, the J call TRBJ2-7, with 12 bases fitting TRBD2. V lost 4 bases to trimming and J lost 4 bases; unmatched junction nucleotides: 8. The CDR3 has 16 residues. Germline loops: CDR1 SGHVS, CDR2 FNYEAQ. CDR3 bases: TGTGCCAGCAGCTCCTGTCGGACTAGCGGGGTTTACGAGCAGTACTTC. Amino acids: CASSSCRTSGVYEQYF.